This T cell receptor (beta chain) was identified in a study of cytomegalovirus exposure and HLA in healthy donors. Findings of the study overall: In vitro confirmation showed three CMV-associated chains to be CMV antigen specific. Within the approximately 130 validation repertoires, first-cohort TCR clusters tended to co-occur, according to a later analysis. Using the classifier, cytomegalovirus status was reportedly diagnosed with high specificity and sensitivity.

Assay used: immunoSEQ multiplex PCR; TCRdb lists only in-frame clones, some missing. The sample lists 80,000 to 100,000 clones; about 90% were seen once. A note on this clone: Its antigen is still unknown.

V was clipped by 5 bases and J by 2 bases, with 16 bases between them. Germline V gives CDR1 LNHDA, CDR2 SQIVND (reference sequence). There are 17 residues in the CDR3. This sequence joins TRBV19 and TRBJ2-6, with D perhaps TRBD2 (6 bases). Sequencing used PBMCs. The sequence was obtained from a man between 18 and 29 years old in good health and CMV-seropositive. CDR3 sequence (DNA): TGTGCCAGTAGTGTCCAGGGAGGCCCCCCTGGGGCCAACGTCCTGACTTTC. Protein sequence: CASSVQGGPPGANVLTF.